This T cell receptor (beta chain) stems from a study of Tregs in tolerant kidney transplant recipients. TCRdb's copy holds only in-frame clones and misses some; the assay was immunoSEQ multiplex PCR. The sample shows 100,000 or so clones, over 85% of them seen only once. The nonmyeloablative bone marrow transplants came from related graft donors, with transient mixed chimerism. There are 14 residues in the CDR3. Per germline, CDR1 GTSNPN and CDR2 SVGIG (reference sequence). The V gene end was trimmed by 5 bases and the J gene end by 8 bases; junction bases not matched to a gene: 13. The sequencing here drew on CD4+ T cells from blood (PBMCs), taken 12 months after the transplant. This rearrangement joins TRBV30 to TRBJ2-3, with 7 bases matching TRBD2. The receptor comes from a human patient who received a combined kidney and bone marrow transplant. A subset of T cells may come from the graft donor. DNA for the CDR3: TGTGCCTGGCGAGTCCGGGGGGATACGGGTACGCAGTATTTT. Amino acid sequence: CAWRVRGDTGTQYF.